A selection of T cell receptor beta chains follows, all from one sample in a study of T-cell memory formation after mild COVID-19. Each CDR3 protein is one row after TCRdb ran MiXCR on the 5' RACE reads. The sample yields roughly 400,000 distinct CDR3 sequences, 16% seen once. The sequencing input was PBMCs or a T cell subset sorted from them (not recorded which). These receptors originate from a man between 18 and 29 years old who had mild COVID-19 (a few samples of this study predate the infection). Cell type and time point are not known. The CDR3 runs from the conserved cysteine through the conserved F or W. The D gene is left open where the match is weak. Not all rows give a size; the values are once, few, many and, for expanded clones, a class.

v_call	clone_size	j_call	d_call	cdr3_nt	cdr3_aa
TRBV2	.	TRBJ2-5	.	TGTGCCACCCGGACCGATGAAGAGACCCAGTACTTC	CATRTDEETQYF
TRBV7-7	once	TRBJ2-5	.	TGTGCCAGCAGCTTAGCGGGGGTCTTGGAGACCCAGTACTTC	CASSLAGVLETQYF
TRBV7-2	few	TRBJ2-3	.	TGTGCCAGCAGCTTAGGGGACTTTAACCTGGATACGCAGTATTTT	CASSLGDFNLDTQYF
TRBV9	.	TRBJ2-1	.	TGTGCCAGCAGCGTTTCCGTAGGAGTAGGCTACAATGAGCAGTTCTTC	CASSVSVGVGYNEQFF
TRBV7-2	.	TRBJ1-5	.	TGTGCCAGCAGCTTACGGGGGGATCGGGGCAATCAGCCCCAGCATTTT	CASSLRGDRGNQPQHF
TRBV4-3	few	TRBJ2-7	TRBD1	TGCGCCAGCAGCCAAGAGACAGGGGCCCTCTACGAGCAGTACTTC	CASSQETGALYEQYF
TRBV24-1	.	TRBJ2-3	.	TGTGCCACCAGTACTACAGGCATCAGCACAGATACGCAGTATTTT	CATSTTGISTDTQYF
TRBV7-3	few	TRBJ1-1	TRBD1	TGTGCCAGCAGCTTAAGACAGGGCGATATGAACACTGAAGCTTTCTTT	CASSLRQGDMNTEAFF
TRBV12-3/TRBV12-4	.	TRBJ2-2	.	TGTGCCAGCAGTTACGGACCAGGGATGAACACCGGGGAGCTGTTTTTT	CASSYGPGMNTGELFF
TRBV6-6	many	TRBJ1-4	.	TGTGCCAGCAGTTACTCGGAGGGTGCGGAAAAACTGTTTTTT	CASSYSEGAEKLFF
TRBV18	once	TRBJ2-5	TRBD1	TGTGCCAGCTCACCTCTGACAGGGGATATACAAGAGACCCAGTACTTC	CASSPLTGDIQETQYF
TRBV18	.	TRBJ1-2	.	TGTGCCAGCTCACCAGAGACAGCCGTTGTAGGCTACACCTTC	CASSPETAVVGYTF
TRBV7-9	few	TRBJ1-6	.	TGTGCCAGCAGCCGGCGCAATTCACCCCTCCACTTT	CASSRRNSPLHF
TRBV6-2/TRBV6-3	many	TRBJ2-3	.	TGTGCCAGCAGCGACTTGGCAGATACGCAGTATTTT	CASSDLADTQYF
TRBV19	.	TRBJ2-2	.	TGTGCCAGTAGTAACCCGGGGAACACCGGGGAGCTGTTTTTT	CASSNPGNTGELFF
TRBV12-3/TRBV12-4	.	TRBJ2-2	TRBD1	TGTGCCAGCAGTCCTCGACAGGGTCTGGCCGGGGAGCTGTTTTTT	CASSPRQGLAGELFF
TRBV7-8	.	TRBJ2-1	TRBD2	TGTGCCAGCAGCTTAGGACTAGCGGGGGGGACCTCACGGCTCAATGAGCAGTTCTTC	CASSLGLAGGTSRLNEQFF
TRBV2	few	TRBJ1-5	TRBD1	TGTGCCAGCAGTGCGACAGGGAGTCAGCCCCAGCATTTT	CASSATGSQPQHF
TRBV18	.	TRBJ1-1	.	TGTGCCAGCTCACCCCTCCTTGGGACACCGAACACTGAAGCTTTCTTT	CASSPLLGTPNTEAFF
TRBV19	many	TRBJ1-1	.	TGTGCCAGTAGTCCCAGGGGAGGGACGGCTTTCTTT	CASSPRGGTAFF
TRBV5-1	many	TRBJ2-5	TRBD2	TGCGCCAGCAGCTTCCTAGCGGGGAGCGAGGAGACCCAGTACTTC	CASSFLAGSEETQYF
TRBV7-9	many	TRBJ2-7	.	TGTGCCAGCAGCACAGCTCGCGAGCAGTACTTC	CASSTAREQYF
TRBV12-3/TRBV12-4	few	TRBJ1-1	.	TGTGCCAGCAGTTCGGTAGTGAACACTGAAGCTTTCTTT	CASSSVVNTEAFF
TRBV11-2	few	TRBJ2-3	.	TGTGCCAGCAGCTTTTGGGACGGAACTAGCACAGATACGCAGTATTTT	CASSFWDGTSTDTQYF
TRBV5-1	few	TRBJ2-3	TRBD2	TGCGCCAGCAGCTTGCAGTCGGCTAGCGGGACAGATACGCAGTATTTT	CASSLQSASGTDTQYF
TRBV7-9	many	TRBJ1-5	.	TGTGCCAGCAGCTCCCGGGTTGGAAATCAGCCCCAGCATTTT	CASSSRVGNQPQHF
TRBV12-3/TRBV12-4	.	TRBJ2-3	.	TGTGCCAGCAGTCCACCTGCACCACCCGCCACAGATACGCAGTATTTT	CASSPPAPPATDTQYF
TRBV20-1	.	TRBJ1-4	.	TGCAGTGCTAGAGTGGACAGTCTAAAGGATGAAAAACTGTTTTTT	CSARVDSLKDEKLFF
TRBV7-3	few	TRBJ2-3	.	TGTGCCAGCAGCAGGGAAGCCACAGATACGCAGTATTTT	CASSREATDTQYF
TRBV12-3/TRBV12-4	few	TRBJ2-4	TRBD2	TGTGCCAGCAGGACCGGGACTAGAGGAAACATTCAGTACTTC	CASRTGTRGNIQYF
TRBV5-5	many	TRBJ2-3	.	TGTGCCAGCAGCTTGTGGGGCCCGGGCACAGATACGCAGTATTTT	CASSLWGPGTDTQYF
TRBV7-9	.	TRBJ2-3	TRBD1	TGTGCCAGCAGCTTTAACAGGGGGCAGGCAGATACGCAGTATTTT	CASSFNRGQADTQYF
TRBV6-2/TRBV6-3	few	TRBJ1-5	.	TGTGCCAGCAGTTCCCTAGGCCTAGAAGGCAATCAGCCCCAGCATTTT	CASSSLGLEGNQPQHF
TRBV6-5	.	TRBJ2-7	TRBD2	TGTGCCAGCAGTCCTCTAGCGGGATCCTACGAGCAGTACTTC	CASSPLAGSYEQYF
TRBV5-6	few	TRBJ2-2	.	TGTGCCAGCAGCTTCGACAGATCCGGGGAGCTGTTTTTT	CASSFDRSGELFF
TRBV9	few	TRBJ1-1	.	TGTGCCAGCAGCGTAGATCAGGGGATGAACACTGAAGCTTTCTTT	CASSVDQGMNTEAFF
TRBV6-2/TRBV6-3	.	TRBJ1-1	.	TGTGCCAGCAGCCCCAACAGGGTCGGAACAGCTTTCTTT	CASSPNRVGTAFF
TRBV7-8	.	TRBJ2-3	.	TGTGCCAGCAGCTTAGAGGCTAGAGAGTACCCAGATACGCAGTATTTT	CASSLEAREYPDTQYF
TRBV5-5	few	TRBJ2-1	.	TGTGCCAGCAGACCAGACGGGCGCGCGTCCTACAATGAGCAGTTCTTC	CASRPDGRASYNEQFF
TRBV14	.	TRBJ1-2	TRBD1	TGTGCCAGCAGCCAAGATTACGGGGACAGAAATGGCTACACCTTC	CASSQDYGDRNGYTF
TRBV9	few	TRBJ1-3	.	TGTGCCAGCAGCGTAGATCGCCGAGATGGAAACACCATATATTTT	CASSVDRRDGNTIYF
TRBV29-1	few	TRBJ2-1	.	TGCAGCGCAGGGGACCCGGAGGGGTTTGAGCAGTTCTTC	CSAGDPEGFEQFF
TRBV6-1	few	TRBJ2-5	.	TGTGCCAGCAGTGAAGTGAGAAAGACCCAGTACTTC	CASSEVRKTQYF
TRBV5-1	.	TRBJ1-2	.	TGCGCCAGCAGCTTGGATGGGGATGGCTACACCTTC	CASSLDGDGYTF
TRBV7-9	few	TRBJ1-4	.	TGTGCCAGCAGCTTAGGATATGACAGTTTGGTTAGTGAAAAACTGTTTTTT	CASSLGYDSLVSEKLFF